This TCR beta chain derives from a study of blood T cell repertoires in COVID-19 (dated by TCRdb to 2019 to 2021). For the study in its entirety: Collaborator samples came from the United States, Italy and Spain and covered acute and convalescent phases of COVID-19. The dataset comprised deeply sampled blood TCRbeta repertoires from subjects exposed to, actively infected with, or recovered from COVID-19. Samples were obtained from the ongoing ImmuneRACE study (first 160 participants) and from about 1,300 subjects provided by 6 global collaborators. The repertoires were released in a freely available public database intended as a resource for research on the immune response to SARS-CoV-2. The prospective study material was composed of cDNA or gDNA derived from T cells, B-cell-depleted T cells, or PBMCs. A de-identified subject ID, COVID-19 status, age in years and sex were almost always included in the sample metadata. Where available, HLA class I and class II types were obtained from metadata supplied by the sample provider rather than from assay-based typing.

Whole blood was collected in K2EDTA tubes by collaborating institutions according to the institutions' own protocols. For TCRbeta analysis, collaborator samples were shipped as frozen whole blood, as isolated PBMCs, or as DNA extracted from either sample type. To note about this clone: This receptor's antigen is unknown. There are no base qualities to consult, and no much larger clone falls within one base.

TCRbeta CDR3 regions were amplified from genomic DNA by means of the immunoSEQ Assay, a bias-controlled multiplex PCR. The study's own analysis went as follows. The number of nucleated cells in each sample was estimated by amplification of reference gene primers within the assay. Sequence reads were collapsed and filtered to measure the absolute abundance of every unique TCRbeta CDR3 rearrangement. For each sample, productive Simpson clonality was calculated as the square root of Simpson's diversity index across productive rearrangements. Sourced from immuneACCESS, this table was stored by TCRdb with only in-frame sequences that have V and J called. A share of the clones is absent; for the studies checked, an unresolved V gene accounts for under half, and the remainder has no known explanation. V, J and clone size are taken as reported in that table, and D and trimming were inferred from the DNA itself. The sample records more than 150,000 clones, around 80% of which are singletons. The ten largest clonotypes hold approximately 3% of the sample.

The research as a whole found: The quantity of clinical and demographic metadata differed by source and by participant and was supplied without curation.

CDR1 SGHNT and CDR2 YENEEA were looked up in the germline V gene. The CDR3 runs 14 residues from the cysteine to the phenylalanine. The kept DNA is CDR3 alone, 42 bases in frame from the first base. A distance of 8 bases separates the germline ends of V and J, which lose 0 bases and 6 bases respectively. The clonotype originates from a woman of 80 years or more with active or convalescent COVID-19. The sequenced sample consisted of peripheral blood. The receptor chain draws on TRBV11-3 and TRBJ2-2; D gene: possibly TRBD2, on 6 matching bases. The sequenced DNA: TGTGCCAGCAGCTTAGATGGAGGGTCCGGGGAGCTGTTTTTT. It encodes CASSLDGGSGELFF.